The 2 T cell receptor beta chains below come from one sample, sequenced in a study of a mutant IDH1 vaccine in newly diagnosed glioma. For these TCRs, the target antigens are not known. Generated by immunoSEQ multiplex PCR, the TCRdb table keeps only in-frame clones and is missing some. The sample consists of around 41,000 clones, more than 80% of them appearing once. Time point reported: week 35, safety follow-up. A 20-mer mutant IDH1 peptide at 300 ug was injected subcutaneously with topical imiquimod. Material: PBMCs, obtained from a glioma patient whose treatment included an IDH1 peptide vaccine. These receptors all stem from a man in his forties with glioma.

The chain combines TRBV4-3 with TRBJ2-1; unclear D gene. The germline gives CDR1 LGHNA, CDR2 YSLEER. Trimming removed 0 bases from V and 1 base from J, with 7 bases in between. CDR3 length: 15 amino acids. The CDR3 reads CASSQEVRSYNEQFF. The CDR3 DNA reads as TGCGCCAGCAGCCAAGAAGTTCGGTCCTACAATGAGCAGTTCTTC.

The chain recombines TRBV19 with TRBJ2-1; D gene uncertain. Germline V lookup: CDR1 LNHDA, CDR2 SQIVND (reference sequence). The CDR3 extends over 15 amino acids. V was cut by 2 bases and J by 0 bases, with 8 bases left in between. In DNA, the CDR3 is TGTGCCAGTAGTATAAACAGTAACTCCTACAATGAGCAGTTCTTC. Protein product: CASSINSNSYNEQFF.